These 15 T cell receptor beta chains share one sample of origin, sequenced in a study of beta chain features in type 1 diabetes. Every bit of the isolated RNA underwent reverse transcription, so sequencing read expressed TCRB transcripts. Produced via immunoSEQ multiplex PCR; TCRdb's table is partial and in-frame only. The sample consists of around 250,000 clones, 25% to 30% of them appearing once. Sequencing was carried out using central memory CD4+ T cells from blood. These receptors were collected from a man aged 25 to 40 in good health.

V is TRBV30 and J is TRBJ1-6; perhaps TRBD1 as D (5 bases). CDR3 length: 13 amino acids. CDR1 is GTSNPN, CDR2 SVGIG, per germline (reference sequence). The ends were cut back, 1 base at V and 7 bases at J, with 8 bases in the middle. CDR3 DNA: TGTGCCTGGAGTGACAGGACCAATTCACCCCTCCACTTT. This sequence encodes CAWSDRTNSPLHF. The full variable domain, with the rest looked up from reference TRBV30 and TRBJ1-6, is SQTIHQWPATLVQPVGSPLSLECTVEGTSNPNLYWYRQAAGRGLQLLFYSVGIGQISSEVPQNLSASRPQDRQFILSSKKLLLSDSGFYLCAWSDRTNSPLHFGNGTRLTVT.

The sample holds a few counts of this clone. This chain joins TRBV6-1 and TRBJ2-5, with D maybe TRBD2 (5 bases). The CDR3 has 15 residues. V lost 5 bases, J lost 2 bases, and 15 bases lay in between. Germline V gives CDR1 MNHNS, CDR2 SASEGT. The CDR3 is CASSRTQTGQETQYF. The CDR3 nucleotides are TGTGCCAGCAGTAGGACGCAGACGGGGCAAGAGACCCAGTACTTC.

The table lists this clone with many counts. Other DNA sequences in the sample encode the same CDR3. V is TRBV30 and J is TRBJ1-2; no clear D gene. This CDR3 spans 11 amino acids. The ends were cut back, 2 bases at V and 8 bases at J, with 9 bases in the middle. The germline CDR1 and CDR2 sequences are GTSNPN and SVGIG (reference sequence). The CDR3 bases are TGTGCCTGGAGTTGGGGTGAAGGCTACACCTTC. It yields the protein CAWSWGEGYTF.

About this clone itself: In the same sample, other DNA sequences code for this CDR3. The chain couples TRBV18 to TRBJ1-1; D is uncertain. Germline V gives CDR1 KGHSH, CDR2 LQKENI. Trimming took 4 bases from V and 3 from J, leaving 12 bases between them. The CDR3 totals 14 residues. The DNA for the CDR3 is TGTGCCAGCTCACTCCTAGACCGTGACACTGAAGCTTTCTTT. It specifies CASSLLDRDTEAFF.

The V and J genes are TRBV18 and TRBJ1-6, with a tentative D call TRBD1 (6 bases). The CDR3 is 16 amino acids. V was pared by 0 bases and J by 9 bases, with 15 bases between. Germline assignment: CDR1 KGHSH and CDR2 LQKENI. The CDR3, as DNA: TGTGCCAGCTCACCACCCGAGACAGGTTTCTCTTCACCCCTCCACTTT. Translating gives CASSPPETGFSSPLHF.

This chain uses TRBV7-8 with TRBJ1-2; maybe TRBD1 (5 bases). The CDR3 totals 13 residues. The V end was cut by 3 bases, the J end by 8 bases, with 13 bases between. Germline loops: CDR1 SGHVS, CDR2 FQNEAQ. This chain's CDR3 is CASSFDRRSGYTF. The CDR3 DNA is TGTGCCAGCAGCTTTGACAGAAGGTCGGGCTACACCTTC.

This clone was counted at least ten times. At the DNA level, this CDR3 is encoded by other sequences in the same sample as well. The rearrangement joins TRBV29-1 to TRBJ1-1; possible D gene TRBD1, 5 bases. The CDR3 has 12 residues. Looked up from germline, CDR1 is SQVTM and CDR2 is ANQGSEA. V was clipped by 2 bases and J by 1 base, with 5 bases between them. This chain's CDR3 is CSVERGNTEAFF. The CDR3 bases are TGCAGCGTTGAAAGGGGGAACACTGAAGCTTTCTTT.

The rearrangement joins TRBV2 to TRBJ1-1, with D unresolved. This CDR3 comprises 13 residues. CDR1 is SNHLY and CDR2 is FYNNEI in the germline V gene. V lost 5 bases and J lost 2, with 9 bases in between. DNA for the CDR3: TGTGCCAGCAGTCGCCCGAGAAACACTGAAGCTTTCTTT. Its protein product is CASSRPRNTEAFF.

This clone was found a few times. The V and J genes are TRBV7-2 and TRBJ1-5; tentative D call: TRBD1 (5 bases). CDR1 is SGHTA, CDR2 FQGNSA, per germline. Trimming removed 5 bases at V and 0 bases at J, with 11 bases between. This CDR3 spans 15 amino acids. CDR3 amino acids: CASSHDRSSNQPQHF. The CDR3 coding sequence is TGTGCCAGCAGCCACGACAGAAGTAGCAATCAGCCCCAGCATTTT.

The rearrangement joins TRBV19 to TRBJ2-5; unclear D gene. V shed 5 bases and J shed 1 base, with 11 bases lying between them. Germline assignment: CDR1 LNHDA and CDR2 SQIVND (reference sequence). The CDR3 totals 14 residues. In DNA form, the CDR3 reads TGTGCCAGTAGTTCCTCGTGGGCCCAAGAGACCCAGTACTTC. Translating gives CASSSSWAQETQYF. The full variable domain, in which reference TRBV19 and TRBJ2-5 provide the parts outside the CDR3, is DGGITQSPKYLFRKEGQNVTLSCEQNLNHDAMYWYRQDPGQGLRLIYYSQIVNDFQKGDIAEGYSVSREKKESFPLTVTSAQKNPTAFYLCASSSSWAQETQYFGPGTRLLVL.

The gene calls are TRBV11-3 and TRBJ2-1, with 11 nucleotides matching TRBD2. The CDR3 is 15 residues long. Per the germline V gene, CDR1 is SGHNT and CDR2 is YENEEA. V trimming: 3 bases; J trimming: 5 bases; junction bases outside the gene matches: 3. CDR3 sequence reads: CASSLASGGNNEQFF. CDR3 nucleotides: TGTGCCAGCAGCTTGGCTAGCGGGGGGAACAATGAGCAGTTCTTC. The variable domain in full, with the rest retrieved from reference TRBV11-3 and TRBJ2-1, is EAGVVQSPRYKIIEKKQPVAFWCNPISGHNTLYWYLQNLGQGPELLIRYENEEAVDDSQLPKDRFSAERLKGVDSTLKIQPAELGDSAVYLCASSLASGGNNEQFFGPGTRLTVL.

This chain uses TRBV29-1 with TRBJ2-5; unclear D gene. This CDR3 comprises 12 residues. V was pared by 7 bases and J by 5 bases, with 14 bases between. Germline V gene lookup returns CDR1 SQVTM and CDR2 ANQGSEA. Here the CDR3 reads CSASGSGETQYF. CDR3 DNA sequence: TGCAGCGCCTCCGGTAGTGGGGAGACCCAGTACTTC.

The V and J genes are TRBV27 and TRBJ2-2; D might be TRBD2 (5 bases). Germline V gives CDR1 MNHEY, CDR2 SMNVEV (reference sequence). The V gene lost 1 base and the J gene lost 2 bases, with 11 bases spanning the gap. This CDR3 comprises 16 residues. DNA of the CDR3: TGTGCCAGCAGTTTATTAGGACTCGTAAACACCGGGGAGCTGTTTTTT. Its translation: CASSLLGLVNTGELFF.

The chain links TRBV5-6 to TRBJ1-3; D uncertain. This CDR3 is 12 amino acids long. Germline V gene sequence: CDR1 SGHDT, CDR2 YYEEEE. The V and J ends lost 8 bases and 1 base respectively, with 7 bases between them. CDR3 region: CARTWSGNTIYF. In DNA form, the CDR3 reads TGTGCCAGGACGTGGTCTGGAAACACCATATATTTT.

This clone was recorded a few times. V and J are TRBV4-1 and TRBJ1-2; possible D gene TRBD1, 5 bases. Trimming left V 4 bases short and J 2 bases short, with 14 bases between. Germline CDR1 MGHRA, CDR2 YSYEKL. The CDR3 is 15 amino acids. The CDR3 DNA reads TGCGCCAGCAGCCCGGGACGAGGAGGAAACTATGGCTACACCTTC. Its protein product is CASSPGRGGNYGYTF.